The entry that follows covers one TCR beta chain sequence. What it binds is unknown. Trimming stripped 3 bases from V and 1 base from J, with 9 bases between. Per the germline V gene, CDR1 is SGHVS and CDR2 is FQNEAQ. The CDR3 is 14 residues long. This specimen belongs to a study of post-analysis software for immune sequencing data. Study-wide findings and caveats: When compared against controls, multiple sclerosis patients showed significantly lower normalized Chao1 diversity. Controls showed lower frequencies than patients for roughly five TRBV segments, and TRBV5-6, TRBV5-1 and TRBV20-1 were among these.

Unique molecular identifiers were built into the TCR beta cDNA libraries. Using its own MiXCR run on the PCR reads, TCRdb lists one record per CDR3 protein. The data contain approximately 570,000 distinct CDR3 sequences, 44% of them seen just once; the ten biggest clones take up about 1.5%. The material sequenced was blood. The chain uses TRBV7-8 and TRBJ1-2; weak D call: TRBD1 (5 bases). The TCR was taken from a girl aged 5 to 17 with multiple sclerosis. Written as DNA, the CDR3 is TGTGCCAGCAGCTTTGACAGTCGTAACTATGGCTACACCTTC. It is translated as CASSFDSRNYGYTF.